This TCR beta chain derives from a study of OX40 agonist ivuxolimab in advanced cancers. Repertoires were generated with immunoSEQ multiplex PCR, while TCRdb's copy carries only in-frame clones and drops some. The sample records approximately 20,000 clones, 75% to 90% being singletons. V was pared by 1 base and J by 4 bases, with 1 base of the junction left unmatched. Germline CDR1 and CDR2: SGHAT and FQNNGV. CDR3 size: 15 residues. The rearrangement joins TRBV11-2 to TRBJ2-1; TRBD2 matches at 10 bases. Material: CD4+ or CD8+ T cells sorted from blood, obtained in a trial of the OX40 agonist ivuxolimab. This receptor was identified in an adult with an advanced solid tumor such as melanoma, head and neck, liver or kidney cancer. CDR3 sequence (DNA): TGTGCCAGCAGCTTAGCTAGCGGGAGTTACAATGAGCAGTTCTTC. Translated: CASSLASGSYNEQFF.